Following are 11 T cell receptor beta chains from one sample sequenced in a study of cytomegalovirus exposure and HLA in healthy donors (dated by TCRdb to 2016 to 2017). Libraries came from the immunoSEQ multiplex PCR assay. A mixture of 60 forward primers for TCR Vbeta segments and 13 reverse primers for TCR Jbeta segments was used in the multiplex PCR. As stored in TCRdb, this immuneACCESS dataset retains in-frame rearrangements with V and J assigned. A fraction of the clones does not appear; measured against another copy, unresolved V genes explain less than half of the discrepancy, and the remainder lacks a known reason. In all, the sample holds about 130,000 clones, and roughly two thirds of those were seen once. The ten largest make up 1.6% of the sample. Sequences were obtained from PBMCs. These receptors all stem from a man under 40 in good health and CMV-seropositive.

The chain employs TRBV5-1 and TRBJ2-1; weak D call: TRBD2 (6 bases). CDR3 size: 16 residues. CDR1 and CDR2 from the germline V gene are SGHRS and YFSETQ. V lost 4 bases and J lost 1, with 15 bases in between. CDR3 residues: CASSRSGTQSYNEQFF. In nucleotides, the CDR3 is TGCGCCAGCAGCAGATCCGGGACTCAATCCTACAATGAGCAGTTCTTC.

This chain connects TRBV4-3 to TRBJ2-7, with 10 bases aligning to TRBD1. CDR3 length equals 15 residues. V was clipped by 4 bases and J by 5 bases; unmatched bases: 8. Germline loops: CDR1 LGHNA, CDR2 YSLEER. CDR3 DNA: TGCGCCAGCAGCCGGGCCGGACAGGGGGGAGACGAGCAGTACTTC. Protein: CASSRAGQGGDEQYF.

This clone was counted only a few times. V gene TRBV7-3 combines with J gene TRBJ1-1, with D unresolved. Germline-derived CDR1 and CDR2 are SGHTA and FQGTGA. The V gene lost 2 bases and the J gene lost 0 bases, with 4 bases spanning the gap. The CDR3 is 13 residues long. CDR3 residues: CASSLSVNTEAFF. In DNA form, the CDR3 reads TGTGCCAGCAGCTTATCAGTGAACACTGAAGCTTTCTTT. The complete variable domain, with remaining parts taken from reference TRBV7-3 and TRBJ1-1, reads GAGVSQTPSNKVTEKGKYVELRCDPISGHTALYWYRQSLGQGPEFLIYFQGTGAADDSGLPNDRFFAVRPEGSVSTLKIQRTERGDSAVYLCASSLSVNTEAFFGQGTRLTVV.

J is TRBJ1-4 and V is TRBV11-2; 8 bases align to TRBD1. Germline assignment: CDR1 SGHAT and CDR2 FQNNGV. The CDR3 runs 14 residues. The V and J ends lost 5 bases and 7 bases, in that order; junction bases with no gene match: 6. The DNA for the CDR3 is TGTGCCAGCAGCGGGAACAGGGGGAGTGAAAAACTGTTTTTT. As protein: CASSGNRGSEKLFF.

V gene TRBV10-3 combines with J gene TRBJ2-1; 7 bases match TRBD2. The J segment lost 0 bases and the V segment lost 2 bases, leaving 1 base of the junction unmatched. The CDR3 is 15 residues long. CDR1 ENHRY and CDR2 SYGVKD come from the germline V gene. The CDR3 sequence is CAISERTSSYNEQFF. The CDR3 DNA follows: TGTGCCATCAGTGAGCGGACTAGCTCCTACAATGAGCAGTTCTTC.

The chain employs TRBV5-1 and TRBJ2-5; a weak D match, TRBD2 (5 bases). The CDR3 is 15 residues long. The ends were cut back, 4 bases at V and 1 base at J, with 14 bases in the middle. Germline values: CDR1 SGHRS, CDR2 YFSETQ. CDR3 DNA sequence: TGCGCCAGCAGCCCCATGAGAGGAGGCCAAGAGACCCAGTACTTC. This translates into CASSPMRGGQETQYF.

V gene TRBV5-1 combines with J gene TRBJ2-5; the match to TRBD2 covers 12 bases. The V segment lost 4 bases and the J segment 4 bases; nucleotides outside the gene matches: 8. The CDR3 runs 16 residues. Germline values: CDR1 SGHRS, CDR2 YFSETQ. The CDR3 region is CASSGGLAGIRETQYF. Written as DNA, the CDR3 is TGCGCCAGCAGCGGAGGACTAGCGGGGATTCGAGAGACCCAGTACTTC.

This clone showed up just a few times. The CDR3 region is CASSVEGGNPSYNEQFF. As DNA, the CDR3 is TGTGCCAGCAGCGTAGAAGGCGGGAACCCTTCCTACAATGAGCAGTTCTTC. The chain is built from TRBV9 and TRBJ2-1, with D tentatively TRBD2 (6 bases). The CDR3 sequence is 17 residues long. Germline-derived CDR1 and CDR2 are SGDLS and YYNGEE. V was trimmed by 0 bases and J by 1 base, leaving 14 bases between them.

This clone was recorded a few times. V is TRBV7-2 and J is TRBJ2-1; D not resolved. The CDR3 sequence is 13 residues long. Germline CDR1 reads SGHTA; CDR2 reads FQGNSA. Trimming cost V 1 base and J 2 bases, with 3 bases left between them. The CDR3 is CASSLGAYNEQFF. In DNA form, the CDR3 reads TGTGCCAGCAGCTTAGGAGCCTACAATGAGCAGTTCTTC.

The genes are TRBV7-8 and TRBJ2-2, with D uncertain. The V end lost 1 base, the J end lost 4 bases, and 7 bases lay between the germline ends. CDR3 length: 14 amino acids. Per germline, CDR1 SGHVS and CDR2 FQNEAQ. This CDR3 reads CASSLGRITGELFF. The CDR3 region has the DNA TGTGCCAGCAGCTTAGGGCGGATCACCGGGGAGCTGTTTTTT.

This clone appeared once. V usage is TRBV10-3 and J usage is TRBJ2-1, with 13 bases fitting TRBD2. Germline V gene data show CDR1 as ENHRY and CDR2 as SYGVKD. Losses at the gene ends were 4 bases for V and 10 bases for J; bases not matched to a gene: 13. The CDR3 is 17 amino acids. The CDR3 region is CAISAASGTSGIDEQFF. The CDR3 DNA sequence: TGTGCCATCAGTGCAGCCTCCGGGACTAGCGGGATTGACGAGCAGTTCTTC.